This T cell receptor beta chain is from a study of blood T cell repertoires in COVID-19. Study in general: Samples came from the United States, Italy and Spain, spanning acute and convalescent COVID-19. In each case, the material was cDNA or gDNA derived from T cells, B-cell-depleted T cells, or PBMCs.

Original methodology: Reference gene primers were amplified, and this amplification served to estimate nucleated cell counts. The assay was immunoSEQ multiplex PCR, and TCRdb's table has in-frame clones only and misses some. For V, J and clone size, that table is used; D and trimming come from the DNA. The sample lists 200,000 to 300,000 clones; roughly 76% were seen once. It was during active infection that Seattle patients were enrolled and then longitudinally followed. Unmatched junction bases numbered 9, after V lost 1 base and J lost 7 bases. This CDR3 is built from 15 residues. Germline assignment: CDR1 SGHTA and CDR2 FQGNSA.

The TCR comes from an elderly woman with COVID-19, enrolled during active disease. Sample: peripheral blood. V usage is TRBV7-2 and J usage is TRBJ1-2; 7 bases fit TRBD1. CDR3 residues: CASSLEAGGSGGYTF. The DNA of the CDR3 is TGTGCCAGCAGCTTAGAGGCAGGGGGTTCGGGTGGCTACACCTTC.